Reported below is one T cell receptor (beta chain). Trimming at V came to 3 bases and at J to 3 bases, leaving 6 bases not matched to a gene. Germline loops: CDR1 SNHLY, CDR2 FYNNEI. This CDR3 contains 15 residues. Some clones are missing from TCRdb's copy, which holds only in-frame ones; the method was immunoSEQ multiplex PCR. The sample has around 120,000 clones, over 75% seen once. Time point reported: blood 2 weeks post-SBRT. Treatment specified: 15 Gy SBRT to primary tumor, nephrectomy 4 weeks later. These data belong to a study of radiation and T cells in renal cell carcinoma. The sample consisted of blood, taken from a patient whose treatment included radiotherapy and nephrectomy. The source of this sequence is a woman in her sixties or seventies with renal cell carcinoma. This chain joins TRBV2 and TRBJ2-3; 7 nucleotides line up with TRBD1. CDR3 protein: CASSEDRWTTDTQYF. The CDR3 nucleotides read TGTGCCAGCAGTGAGGACAGGTGGACTACAGATACGCAGTATTTT.